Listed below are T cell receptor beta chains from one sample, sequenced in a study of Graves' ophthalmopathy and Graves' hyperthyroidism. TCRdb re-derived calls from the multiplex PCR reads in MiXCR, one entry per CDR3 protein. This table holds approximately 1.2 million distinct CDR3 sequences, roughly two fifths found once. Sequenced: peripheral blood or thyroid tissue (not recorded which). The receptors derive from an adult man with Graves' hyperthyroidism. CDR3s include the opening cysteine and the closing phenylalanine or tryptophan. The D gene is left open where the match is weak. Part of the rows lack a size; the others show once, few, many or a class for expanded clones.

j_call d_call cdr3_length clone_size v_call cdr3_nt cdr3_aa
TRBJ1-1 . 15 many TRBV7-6 TGTGCCAGCAGCTTAGTGTGGCAGAAGAACACTGAAGCTTTCTTT CASSLVWQKNTEAFF
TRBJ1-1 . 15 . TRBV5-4 TGTGCCAGCAGCCGGGGTCGGGGGTTGAACACCGAAGCTTTCTTT CASSRGRGLNTEAFF
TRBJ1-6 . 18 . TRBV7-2 TGTGCCAGCAGCCATAAGACAGGACGGCGCTCCTATAATTCACCCCTCCACTTT CASSHKTGRRSYNSPLHF
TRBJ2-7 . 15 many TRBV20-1 TGCAGTGCTCGGCCACACCAGGCGATCTCCTACGAGCAGTACTTC CSARPHQAISYEQYF
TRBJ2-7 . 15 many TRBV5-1 TGCGCCAGCAGCTGGGGTGAGGGTTACTCCTACGAGCAGTACTTC CASSWGEGYSYEQYF
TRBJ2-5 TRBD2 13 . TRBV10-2 TGCGCCAGCAGAGGGACTAGTTCGGGGACCCAGTACTTC CASRGTSSGTQYF
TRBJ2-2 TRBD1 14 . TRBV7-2 TGTGCCAGCTTACAGGGGGCGCGTACCGGGGAGCTGTTTTTT CASLQGARTGELFF
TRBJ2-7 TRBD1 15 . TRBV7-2 TGTGCCAGCAGCTTGGACCCGGGACAGGGCCACGAGCAGTACTTC CASSLDPGQGHEQYF
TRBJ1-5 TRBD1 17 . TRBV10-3 TGTGCCATCAGACAGAACGGGACAGGGGTTCACAATCAGCCCCAGCATTTT CAIRQNGTGVHNQPQHF
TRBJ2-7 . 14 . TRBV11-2 TGTGCCAGCAGTTCCTTAGCGGTCTCCTACGAGCAGTACTTC CASSSLAVSYEQYF
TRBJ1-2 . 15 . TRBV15 TGTGCCACCAGCAGAGTGGGGGGACTGTTCTATGGCTACACCTTC CATSRVGGLFYGYTF
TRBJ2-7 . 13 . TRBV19 TGTGCCAGCTCCACTGGGCTGGACTACGAGCAGTACTTC CASSTGLDYEQYF
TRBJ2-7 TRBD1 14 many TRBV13 TGTGCCAGCAGCTTATGGACAGGTTCTAACGAGCAGTACTTC CASSLWTGSNEQYF
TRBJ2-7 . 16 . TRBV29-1 TGCAGCGTTGAGGGCAGGGGGGTGAAGGGCTCCTACGAGCAGTACTTC CSVEGRGVKGSYEQYF
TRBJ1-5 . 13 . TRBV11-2 TGTGCCAGCGGGCAGACAAACAATCAGCCCCAGCATTTT CASGQTNNQPQHF
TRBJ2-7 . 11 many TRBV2 TGTGCCAGCAGTGAAGCGGGAAATGTGTACTTC CASSEAGNVYF
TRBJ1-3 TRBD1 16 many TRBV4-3 TGCGCCAGCAGCCAAGAAAGGACAGGGGCTGGAAACACCATATATTTT CASSQERTGAGNTIYF
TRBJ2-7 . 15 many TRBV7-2 TGTGCCAGCAGCCCACAGGGTTCTTCTGGCTACGAGCAGTACTTC CASSPQGSSGYEQYF
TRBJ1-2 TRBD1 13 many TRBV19 TGTGCCAGTAGTAGGGACAGGGAAGATGGCTACACCTTC CASSRDREDGYTF